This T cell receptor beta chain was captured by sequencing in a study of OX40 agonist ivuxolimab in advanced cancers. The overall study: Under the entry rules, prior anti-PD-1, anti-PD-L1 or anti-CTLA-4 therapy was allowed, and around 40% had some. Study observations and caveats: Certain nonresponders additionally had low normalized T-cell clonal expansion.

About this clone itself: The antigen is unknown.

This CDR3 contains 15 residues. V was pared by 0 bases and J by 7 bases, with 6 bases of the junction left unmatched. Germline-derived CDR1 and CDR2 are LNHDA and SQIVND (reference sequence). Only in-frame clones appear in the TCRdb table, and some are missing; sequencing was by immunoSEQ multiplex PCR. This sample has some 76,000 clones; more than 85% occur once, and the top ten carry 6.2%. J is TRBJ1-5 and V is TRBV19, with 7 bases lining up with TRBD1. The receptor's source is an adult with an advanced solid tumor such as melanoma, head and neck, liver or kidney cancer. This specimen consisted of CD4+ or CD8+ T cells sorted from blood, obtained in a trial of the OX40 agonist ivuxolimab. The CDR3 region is CASSIDEGARQPQHF. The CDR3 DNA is TGTGCCAGTAGTATAGATGAGGGGGCACGCCAGCCCCAGCATTTT.